One sample yielded the 2 T cell receptor beta chains listed below, sequenced in a study of T cell repertoires in cytomegalovirus infection. Each CDR3 protein is one row after TCRdb ran MiXCR on the reads. The data show under 300,000 distinct CDR3 sequences, approximately 15% seen once. The sample consisted of CD8+ T cells from PBMCs. Every receptor here comes from a human donor in good health (CMV status not recorded). Some clones in this sample may be carry-over from other donors' samples.

This clonotype showed up many times. The rearrangement links TRBV15 to TRBJ2-6; possible D gene TRBD2, 5 bases. Germline CDR1 LNHNV, CDR2 YYDKDF (reference sequence). Trimming took 3 bases from V and 2 from J, leaving 14 bases between them. CDR3 length: 17 amino acids. CDR3: CATSSGESSTGANVLTF. Here the CDR3 DNA reads TGTGCCACCAGCAGTGGGGAGTCTAGTACTGGGGCCAACGTCCTGACTTTC. Together with reference TRBV15 and TRBJ2-6, the CDR3 gives the full variable domain: DAMVIQNPRYQVTQFGKPVTLSCSQTLNHNVMYWYQQKSSQAPKLLFHYYDKDFNNEADTPDNFQSRRPNTSFCFLDIRSPGLGDTAMYLCATSSGESSTGANVLTFGAGSRLTVL.

The CDR3 loop is CASSSSTREIGREETQYF. The CDR3, as DNA: TGTGCCAGCAGCTCATCAACCAGGGAAATTGGTAGGGAGGAGACCCAGTACTTC. The V and J genes are TRBV5-6 and TRBJ2-5; either TRBD1 or TRBD2 may supply D (5 bases each). The germline V gene has CDR1 SGHDT and CDR2 YYEEEE. With 3 bases removed from V and 5 bases from J, the gap between germline ends came to 26 bases. The CDR3 is made up of 18 amino acids.